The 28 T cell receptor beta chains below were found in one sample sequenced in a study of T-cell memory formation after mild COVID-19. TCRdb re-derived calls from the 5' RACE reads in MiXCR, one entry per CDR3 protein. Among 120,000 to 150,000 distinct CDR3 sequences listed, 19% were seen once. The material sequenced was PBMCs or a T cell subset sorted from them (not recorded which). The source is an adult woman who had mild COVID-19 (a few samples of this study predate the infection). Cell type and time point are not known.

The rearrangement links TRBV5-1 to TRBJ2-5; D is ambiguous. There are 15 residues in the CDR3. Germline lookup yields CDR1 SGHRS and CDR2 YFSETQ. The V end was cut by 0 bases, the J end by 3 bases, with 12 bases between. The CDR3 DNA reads TGCGCCAGCAGCTTGGGGCGGTCTGTGAAAGAGACCCAGTACTTC. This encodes CASSLGRSVKETQYF.

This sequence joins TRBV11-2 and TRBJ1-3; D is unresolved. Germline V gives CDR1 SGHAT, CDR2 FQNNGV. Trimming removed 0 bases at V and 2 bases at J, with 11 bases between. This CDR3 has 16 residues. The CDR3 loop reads CASSLEIWGTGNTIYF. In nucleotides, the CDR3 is TGTGCCAGCAGCTTAGAGATTTGGGGAACTGGAAACACCATATATTTT.

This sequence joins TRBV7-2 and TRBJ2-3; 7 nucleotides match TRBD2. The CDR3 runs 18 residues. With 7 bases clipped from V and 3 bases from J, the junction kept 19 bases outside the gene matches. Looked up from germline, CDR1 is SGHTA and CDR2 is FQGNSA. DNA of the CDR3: TGTGCCAGCACACCCTATTGGGTGGCGGGAGCGGGGACAGATACGCAGTATTTT. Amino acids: CASTPYWVAGAGTDTQYF. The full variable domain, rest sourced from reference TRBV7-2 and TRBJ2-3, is GAGVSQSPSNKVTEKGKDVELRCDPISGHTALYWYRQSLGQGLEFLIYFQGNSAPDKSGLPSDRFSAERTGGSVSTLTIQRTQQEDSAVYLCASTPYWVAGAGTDTQYFGPGTRLTVL.

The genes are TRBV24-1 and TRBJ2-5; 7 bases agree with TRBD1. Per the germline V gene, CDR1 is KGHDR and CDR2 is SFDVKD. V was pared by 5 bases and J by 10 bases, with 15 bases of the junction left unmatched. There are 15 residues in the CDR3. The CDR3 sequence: CATSAGGTAVELQYF. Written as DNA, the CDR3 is TGTGCCACCAGTGCAGGTGGGACAGCCGTCGAACTCCAGTACTTC.

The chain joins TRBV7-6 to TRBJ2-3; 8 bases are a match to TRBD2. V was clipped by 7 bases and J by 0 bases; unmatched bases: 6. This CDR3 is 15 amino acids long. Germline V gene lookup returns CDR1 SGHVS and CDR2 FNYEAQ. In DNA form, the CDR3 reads TGTGCCAGCACCTCAGCGGGGGCCAGCACAGATACGCAGTATTTT. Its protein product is CASTSAGASTDTQYF.

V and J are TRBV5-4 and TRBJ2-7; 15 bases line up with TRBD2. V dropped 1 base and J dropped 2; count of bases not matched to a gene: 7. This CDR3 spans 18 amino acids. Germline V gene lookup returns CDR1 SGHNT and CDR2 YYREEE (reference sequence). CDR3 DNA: TGTGCCAGCAGCTTGCATGGGACTAGCGGGGGGACGACCTACGAGCAGTACTTC. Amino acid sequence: CASSLHGTSGGTTYEQYF.

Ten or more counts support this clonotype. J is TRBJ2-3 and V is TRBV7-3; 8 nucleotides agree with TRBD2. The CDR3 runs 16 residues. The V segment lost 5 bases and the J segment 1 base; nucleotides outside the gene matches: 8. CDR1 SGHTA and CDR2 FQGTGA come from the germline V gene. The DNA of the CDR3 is TGTGCCAGCAGCAAAAGATCTAGCGGGCGCACAGATACGCAGTATTTT. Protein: CASSKRSSGRTDTQYF. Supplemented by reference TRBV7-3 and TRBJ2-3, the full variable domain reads GAGVSQTPSNKVTEKGKYVELRCDPISGHTALYWYRQSLGQGPEFLIYFQGTGAADDSGLPNDRFFAVRPEGSVSTLKIQRTERGDSAVYLCASSKRSSGRTDTQYFGPGTRLTVL.

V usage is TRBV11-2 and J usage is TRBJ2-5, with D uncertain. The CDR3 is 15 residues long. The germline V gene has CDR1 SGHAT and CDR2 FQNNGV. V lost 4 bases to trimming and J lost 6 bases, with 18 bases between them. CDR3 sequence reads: CASSSPLGKGKTQYF. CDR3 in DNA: TGTGCCAGCAGCTCCCCACTGGGGAAGGGAAAGACCCAGTACTTC. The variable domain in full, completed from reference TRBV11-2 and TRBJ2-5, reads EAGVAQSPRYKIIEKRQSVAFWCNPISGHATLYWYQQILGQGPKLLIQFQNNGVVDDSQLPKDRFSAERLKGVDSTLKIQPAKLEDSAVYLCASSSPLGKGKTQYFGPGTRLLVL.

The CDR3 sequence is CASSRTGGSSNQPQHF. The CDR3 nucleotides are TGTGCCAGCAGCCGAACCGGTGGGAGTAGCAATCAGCCCCAGCATTTT. The V call is TRBV6-5, the J call TRBJ1-5; D ambiguous. Germline V gene sequence: CDR1 MNHEY, CDR2 SVGAGI. The V end lost 6 bases, the J end lost 0 bases, and 15 bases lay between the germline ends. The length of the CDR3 is 16 residues.

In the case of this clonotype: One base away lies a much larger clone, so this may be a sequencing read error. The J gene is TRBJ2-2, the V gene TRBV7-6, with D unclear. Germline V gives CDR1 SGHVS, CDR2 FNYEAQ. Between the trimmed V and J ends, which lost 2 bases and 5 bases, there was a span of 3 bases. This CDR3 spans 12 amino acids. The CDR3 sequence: CASSLRTGELFF. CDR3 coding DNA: TGTGCCAGCAGCTTAAGAACCGGGGAGCTGTTTTTT.

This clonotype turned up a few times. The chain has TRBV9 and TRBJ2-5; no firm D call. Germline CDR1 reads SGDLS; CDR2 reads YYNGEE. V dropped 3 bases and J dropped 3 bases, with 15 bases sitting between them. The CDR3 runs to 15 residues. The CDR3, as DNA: TGTGCCAGCAGCGCCCGAGGCGCAGGAGAAGAGACCCAGTACTTC. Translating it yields CASSARGAGEETQYF.

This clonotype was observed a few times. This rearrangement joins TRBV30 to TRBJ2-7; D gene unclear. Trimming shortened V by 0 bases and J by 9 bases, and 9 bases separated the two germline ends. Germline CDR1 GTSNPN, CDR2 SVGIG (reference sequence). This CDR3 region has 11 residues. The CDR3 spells CAWSVLLGQYF. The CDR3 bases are TGTGCCTGGAGTGTTCTATTAGGGCAGTACTTC.

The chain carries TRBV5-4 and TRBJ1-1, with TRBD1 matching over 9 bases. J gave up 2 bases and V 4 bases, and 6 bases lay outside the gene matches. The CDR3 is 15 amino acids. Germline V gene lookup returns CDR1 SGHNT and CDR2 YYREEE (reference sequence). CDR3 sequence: CASSTKGQGNTEAFF. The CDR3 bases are TGTGCCAGCAGCACAAAGGGACAGGGAAACACTGAAGCTTTCTTT.

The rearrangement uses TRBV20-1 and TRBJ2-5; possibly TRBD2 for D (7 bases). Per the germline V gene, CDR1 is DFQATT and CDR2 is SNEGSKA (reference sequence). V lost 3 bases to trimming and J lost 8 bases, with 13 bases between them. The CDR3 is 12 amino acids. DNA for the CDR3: TGCAGTGCTAGCGGGGGGCCGAGAACCCAGTACTTC. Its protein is CSASGGPRTQYF.

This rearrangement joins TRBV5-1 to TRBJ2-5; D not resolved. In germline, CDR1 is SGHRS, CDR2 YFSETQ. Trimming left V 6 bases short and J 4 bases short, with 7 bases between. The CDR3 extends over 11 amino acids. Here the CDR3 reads CASTFGETQYF. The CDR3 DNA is TGCGCCAGCACCTTTGGAGAGACCCAGTACTTC.

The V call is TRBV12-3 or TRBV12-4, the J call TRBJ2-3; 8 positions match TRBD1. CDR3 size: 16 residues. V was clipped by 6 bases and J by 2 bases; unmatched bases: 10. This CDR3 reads CASRALTGVNTDTQYF. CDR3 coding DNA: TGTGCCAGCAGGGCCTTGACAGGGGTGAACACAGATACGCAGTATTTT.

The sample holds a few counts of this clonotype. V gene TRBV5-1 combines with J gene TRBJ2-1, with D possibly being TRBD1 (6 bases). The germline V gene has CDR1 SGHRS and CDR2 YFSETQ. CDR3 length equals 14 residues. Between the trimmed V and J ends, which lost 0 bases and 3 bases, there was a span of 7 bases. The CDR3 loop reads CASSLAQGYNEQFF. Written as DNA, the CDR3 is TGCGCCAGCAGCTTGGCACAGGGCTACAATGAGCAGTTCTTC.

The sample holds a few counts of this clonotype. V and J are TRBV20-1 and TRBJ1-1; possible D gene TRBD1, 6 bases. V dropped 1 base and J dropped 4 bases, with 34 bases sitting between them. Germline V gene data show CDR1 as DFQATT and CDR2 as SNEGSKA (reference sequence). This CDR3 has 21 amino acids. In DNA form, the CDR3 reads TGCAGTGCTAGAGCCCACTCGCCTGGGACAACCCTAGAACAATGGAGCACTGAAGCTTTCTTT. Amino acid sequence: CSARAHSPGTTLEQWSTEAFF.

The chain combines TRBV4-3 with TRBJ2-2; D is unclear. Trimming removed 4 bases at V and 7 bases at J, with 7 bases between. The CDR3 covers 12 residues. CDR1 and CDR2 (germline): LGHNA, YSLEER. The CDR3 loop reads CASSPTNGELFF. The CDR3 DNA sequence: TGCGCCAGCAGCCCAACGAACGGGGAGCTGTTTTTT.

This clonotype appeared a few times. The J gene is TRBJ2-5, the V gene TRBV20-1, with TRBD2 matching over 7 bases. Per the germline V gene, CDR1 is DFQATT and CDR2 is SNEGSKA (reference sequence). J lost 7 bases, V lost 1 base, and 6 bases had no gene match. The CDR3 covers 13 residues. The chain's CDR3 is CSARASGTVTQYF. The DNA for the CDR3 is TGCAGTGCTAGAGCGAGCGGGACGGTGACCCAGTACTTC.

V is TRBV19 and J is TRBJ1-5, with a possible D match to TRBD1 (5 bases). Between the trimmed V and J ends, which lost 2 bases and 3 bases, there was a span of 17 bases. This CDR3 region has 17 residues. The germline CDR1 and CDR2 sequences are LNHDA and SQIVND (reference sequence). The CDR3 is CASSIRSWGRDNQPQHF. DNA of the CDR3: TGTGCCAGTAGTATAAGATCGTGGGGCAGGGACAATCAGCCCCAGCATTTT.

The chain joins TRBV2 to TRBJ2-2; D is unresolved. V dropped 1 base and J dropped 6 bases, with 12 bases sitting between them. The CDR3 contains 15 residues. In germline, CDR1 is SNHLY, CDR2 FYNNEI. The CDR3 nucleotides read TGTGCCAGCAGTGAAGATGCCGCGTACTCCGGGGAGCTGTTTTTT. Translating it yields CASSEDAAYSGELFF.

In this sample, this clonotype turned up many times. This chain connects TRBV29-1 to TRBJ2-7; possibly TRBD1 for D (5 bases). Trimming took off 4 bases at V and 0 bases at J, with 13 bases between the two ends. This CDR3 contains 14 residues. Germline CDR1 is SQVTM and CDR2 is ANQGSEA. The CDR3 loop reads CSVGRQWSSYEQYF. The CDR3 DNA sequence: TGCAGCGTTGGCCGACAGTGGAGCTCCTACGAGCAGTACTTC.

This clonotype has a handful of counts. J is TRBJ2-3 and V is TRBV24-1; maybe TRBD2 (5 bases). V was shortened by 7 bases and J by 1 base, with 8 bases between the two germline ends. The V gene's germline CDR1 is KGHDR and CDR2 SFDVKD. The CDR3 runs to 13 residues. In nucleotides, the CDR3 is TGTGCCACCAGGTCCGGGGGCACAGATACGCAGTATTTT. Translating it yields CATRSGGTDTQYF.

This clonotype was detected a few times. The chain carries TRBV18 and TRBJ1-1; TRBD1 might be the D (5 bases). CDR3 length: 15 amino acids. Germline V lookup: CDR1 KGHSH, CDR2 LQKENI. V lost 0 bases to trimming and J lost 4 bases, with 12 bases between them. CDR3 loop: CASSPPPQGGTEAFF. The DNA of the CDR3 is TGTGCCAGCTCACCACCTCCGCAGGGAGGCACTGAAGCTTTCTTT. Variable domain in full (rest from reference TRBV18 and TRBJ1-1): NAGVMQNPRHLVRRRGQEARLRCSPMKGHSHVYWYRQLPEEGLKFMVYLQKENIIDESGMPKERFSAEFPKEGPSILRIQQVVRGDSAAYFCASSPPPQGGTEAFFGQGTRLTVV.

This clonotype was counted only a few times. This CDR3 is CASSIQNRDGNIQYF. CDR3 DNA sequence: TGTGCCAGCAGTATACAAAACAGGGATGGGAACATTCAGTACTTC. The V gene is TRBV7-2, the J gene TRBJ2-4, with TRBD1 as a possible D gene (6 bases). Germline-derived CDR1 and CDR2 are SGHTA and FQGNSA. The CDR3 totals 15 residues. V lost 6 bases to trimming and J lost 7 bases, with 19 bases between them. The complete variable domain, with remaining parts taken from reference TRBV7-2 and TRBJ2-4, reads GAGVSQSPSNKVTEKGKDVELRCDPISGHTALYWYRQSLGQGLEFLIYFQGNSAPDKSGLPSDRFSAERTGGSVSTLTIQRTQQEDSAVYLCASSIQNRDGNIQYFGAGTRLSVL.

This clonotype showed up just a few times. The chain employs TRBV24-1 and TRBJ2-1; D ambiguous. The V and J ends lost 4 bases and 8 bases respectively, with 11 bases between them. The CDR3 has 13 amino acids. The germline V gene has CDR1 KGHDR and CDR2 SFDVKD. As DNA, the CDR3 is TGTGCCACCAGTGAGGCGGTGTACGATGAGCAGTTCTTC. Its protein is CATSEAVYDEQFF.

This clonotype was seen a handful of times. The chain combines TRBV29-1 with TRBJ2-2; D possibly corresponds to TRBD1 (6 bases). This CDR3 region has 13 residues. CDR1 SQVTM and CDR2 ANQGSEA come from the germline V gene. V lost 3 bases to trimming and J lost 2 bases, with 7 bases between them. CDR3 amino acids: CSVDRGNTGELFF. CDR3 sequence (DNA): TGCAGCGTTGACAGGGGAAACACCGGGGAGCTGTTTTTT.